The clone carrying this T cell receptor beta chain was seen at least ten times. The target antigen is unknown. V was trimmed by 7 bases and J by 5 bases, leaving 17 bases between them. CDR3 size: 14 residues. Germline assignment: CDR1 MGHRA and CDR2 YSYEKL. TCR beta CDR3 sequences were amplified from RNA transcripts. A set of HTBI primers served as the primers for a first-round RT-PCR of the TCR CDR3. TCRdb fed the multiplex PCR reads into MiXCR, producing one record per CDR3 protein. Here the sample spans about 52,000 distinct CDR3 sequences, less than 50% being singletons. This sample was taken from a study of T cells in Graves' hyperthyroidism and ophthalmopathy. Notes on the study in general: Blood also held most thyroid clonotypes expanded beyond 0.001.

PBMCs came from around 9.7 ml fresh peripheral blood. The TCR was taken from a woman in her 50s with Graves' ophthalmopathy. The V gene is TRBV4-1, the J gene TRBJ1-1, with unresolved D. Sequencing was performed on blood. DNA for the CDR3: TGCGCCAGCATGGGAGGTACCTTGGCGACTGAAGCTTTCTTT. Translated: CASMGGTLATEAFF.